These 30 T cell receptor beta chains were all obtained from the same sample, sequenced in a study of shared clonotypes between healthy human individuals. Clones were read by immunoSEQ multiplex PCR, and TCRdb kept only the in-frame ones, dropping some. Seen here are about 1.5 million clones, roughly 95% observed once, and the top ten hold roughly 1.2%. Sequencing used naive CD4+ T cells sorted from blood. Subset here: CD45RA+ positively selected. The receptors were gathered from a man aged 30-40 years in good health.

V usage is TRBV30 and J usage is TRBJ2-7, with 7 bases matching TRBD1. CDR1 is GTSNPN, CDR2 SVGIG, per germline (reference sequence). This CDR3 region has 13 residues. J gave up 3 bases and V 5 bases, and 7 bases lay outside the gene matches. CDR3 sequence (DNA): TGTGCCTGGGACCGGGACAGCAACTACGAGCAGTACTTC. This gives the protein CAWDRDSNYEQYF.

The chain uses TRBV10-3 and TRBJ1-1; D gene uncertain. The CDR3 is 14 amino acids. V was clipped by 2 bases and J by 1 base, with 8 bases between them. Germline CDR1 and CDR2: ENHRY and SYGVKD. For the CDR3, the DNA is TGTGCCATCAGTGAGGGCGGAACGAACACTGAAGCTTTCTTT. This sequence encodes CAISEGGTNTEAFF.

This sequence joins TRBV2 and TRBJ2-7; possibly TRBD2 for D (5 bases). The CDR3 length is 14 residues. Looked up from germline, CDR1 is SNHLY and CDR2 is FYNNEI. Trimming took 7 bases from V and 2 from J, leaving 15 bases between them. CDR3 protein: CASKVGSPTYEQYF. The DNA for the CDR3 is TGTGCCAGCAAAGTTGGGAGTCCGACCTACGAGCAGTACTTC.

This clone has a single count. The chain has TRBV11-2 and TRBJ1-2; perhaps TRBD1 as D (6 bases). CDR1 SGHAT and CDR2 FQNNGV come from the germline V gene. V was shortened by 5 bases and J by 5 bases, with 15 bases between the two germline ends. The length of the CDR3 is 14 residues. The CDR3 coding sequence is TGTGCCAGCAGCCCTATTGACAGGAGATATGGCTACACCTTC. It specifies CASSPIDRRYGYTF. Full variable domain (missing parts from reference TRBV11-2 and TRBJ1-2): EAGVAQSPRYKIIEKRQSVAFWCNPISGHATLYWYQQILGQGPKLLIQFQNNGVVDDSQLPKDRFSAERLKGVDSTLKIQPAKLEDSAVYLCASSPIDRRYGYTFGSGTRLTVV.

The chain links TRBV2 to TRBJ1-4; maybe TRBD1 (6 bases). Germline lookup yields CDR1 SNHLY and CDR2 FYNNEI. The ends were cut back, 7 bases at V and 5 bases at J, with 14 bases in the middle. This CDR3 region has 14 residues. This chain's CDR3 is CASTVGTRNEKLFF. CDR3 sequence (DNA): TGTGCCAGCACCGTCGGGACAAGAAATGAAAAACTGTTTTTT. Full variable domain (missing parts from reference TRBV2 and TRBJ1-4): EPEVTQTPSHQVTQMGQEVILRCVPISNHLYFYWYRQILGQKVEFLVSFYNNEISEKSEIFDDQFSVERPDGSNFTLKIRSTKLEDSAMYFCASTVGTRNEKLFFGSGTQLSVL.

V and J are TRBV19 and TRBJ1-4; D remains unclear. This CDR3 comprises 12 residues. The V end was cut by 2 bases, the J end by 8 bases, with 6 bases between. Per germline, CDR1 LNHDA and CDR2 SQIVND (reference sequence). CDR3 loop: CASSIFPEKLFF. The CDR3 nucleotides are TGTGCCAGTAGTATATTTCCGGAAAAACTGTTTTTT.

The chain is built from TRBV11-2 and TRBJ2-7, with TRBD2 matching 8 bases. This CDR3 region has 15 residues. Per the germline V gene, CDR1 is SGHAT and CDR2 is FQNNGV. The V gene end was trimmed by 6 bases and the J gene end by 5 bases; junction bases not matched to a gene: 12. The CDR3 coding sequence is TGTGCCAGCAGAGCCCTAAGCGGGAGTCGCCACGAGCAGTACTTC. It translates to CASRALSGSRHEQYF.

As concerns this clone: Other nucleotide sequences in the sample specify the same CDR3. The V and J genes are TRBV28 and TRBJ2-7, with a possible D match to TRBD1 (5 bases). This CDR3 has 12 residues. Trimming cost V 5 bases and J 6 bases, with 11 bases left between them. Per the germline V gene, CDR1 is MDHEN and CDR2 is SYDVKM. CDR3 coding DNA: TGTGCCAGCAGTAGTCAGGGCCTCGAGCAGTACTTC. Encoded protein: CASSSQGLEQYF.

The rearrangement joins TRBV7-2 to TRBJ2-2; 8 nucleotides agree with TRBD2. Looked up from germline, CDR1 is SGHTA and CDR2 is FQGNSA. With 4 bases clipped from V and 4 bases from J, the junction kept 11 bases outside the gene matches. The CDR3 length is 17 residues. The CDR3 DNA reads TGTGCCAGCAGCTACCGGGGGGGTGTGGGAGCCACCGGGGAGCTGTTTTTT. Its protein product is CASSYRGGVGATGELFF.

The CDR3 sequence is CASSMRTGGFEQYF. The CDR3 region has the DNA TGTGCCAGCAGCATGAGGACAGGGGGCTTCGAGCAGTACTTC. V and J are TRBV5-4 and TRBJ2-7; 11 nucleotides line up with TRBD1. V dropped 4 bases and J dropped 6; count of bases not matched to a gene: 6. The CDR3 sequence is 14 residues long. Looked up from germline, CDR1 is SGHNT and CDR2 is YYREEE (reference sequence).

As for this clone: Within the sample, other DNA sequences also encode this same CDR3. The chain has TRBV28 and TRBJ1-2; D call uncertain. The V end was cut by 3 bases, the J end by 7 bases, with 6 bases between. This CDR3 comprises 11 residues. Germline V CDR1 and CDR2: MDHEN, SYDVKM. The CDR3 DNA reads TGTGCCAGCAGTTTCCCGGGTGGCTACACCTTC. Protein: CASSFPGGYTF.

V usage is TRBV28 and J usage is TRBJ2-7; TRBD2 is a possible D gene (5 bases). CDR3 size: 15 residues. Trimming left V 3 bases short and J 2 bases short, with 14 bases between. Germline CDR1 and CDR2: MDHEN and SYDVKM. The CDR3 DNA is TGTGCCAGCAGTTTCCCTCTACTAGGGACCTACGAGCAGTACTTC. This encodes CASSFPLLGTYEQYF.

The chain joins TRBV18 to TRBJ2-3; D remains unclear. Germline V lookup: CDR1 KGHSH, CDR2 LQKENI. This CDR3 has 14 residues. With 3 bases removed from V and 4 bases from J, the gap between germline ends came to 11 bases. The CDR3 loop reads CASSPLNSPDTQYF. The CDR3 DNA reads TGTGCCAGCTCACCCCTAAATAGCCCAGATACGCAGTATTTT.

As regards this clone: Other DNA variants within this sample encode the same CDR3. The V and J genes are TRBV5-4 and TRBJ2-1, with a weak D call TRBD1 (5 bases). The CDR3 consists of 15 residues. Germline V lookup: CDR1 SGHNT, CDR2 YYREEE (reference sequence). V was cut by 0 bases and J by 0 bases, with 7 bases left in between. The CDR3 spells CASSLEGDSYNEQFF. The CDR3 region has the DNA TGTGCCAGCAGCTTGGAAGGGGACTCCTACAATGAGCAGTTCTTC.

The CDR3 coding sequence is TGTGCCAGCTCACCACCGTTGGGGAAGAACACTGAAGCTTTCTTT. Translation: CASSPPLGKNTEAFF. The rearrangement joins TRBV18 to TRBJ1-1; D remains unclear. CDR1 and CDR2 (germline): KGHSH, LQKENI. This CDR3 comprises 15 residues. V gave up 0 bases and J gave up 1 base, with 9 bases separating them.

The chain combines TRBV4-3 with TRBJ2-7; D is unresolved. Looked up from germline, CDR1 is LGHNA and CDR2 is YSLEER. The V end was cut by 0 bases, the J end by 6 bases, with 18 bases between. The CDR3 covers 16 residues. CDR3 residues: CASSQETTLRTAEQYF. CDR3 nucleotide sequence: TGCGCCAGCAGCCAAGAAACCACTCTGCGGACGGCCGAGCAGTACTTC.

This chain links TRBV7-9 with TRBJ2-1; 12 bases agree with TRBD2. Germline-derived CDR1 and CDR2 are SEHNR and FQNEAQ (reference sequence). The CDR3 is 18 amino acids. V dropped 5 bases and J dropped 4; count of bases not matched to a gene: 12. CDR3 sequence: CASSRGALAGGPYNEQFF. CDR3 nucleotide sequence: TGTGCCAGCAGCCGAGGGGCCCTAGCGGGAGGGCCGTACAATGAGCAGTTCTTC.

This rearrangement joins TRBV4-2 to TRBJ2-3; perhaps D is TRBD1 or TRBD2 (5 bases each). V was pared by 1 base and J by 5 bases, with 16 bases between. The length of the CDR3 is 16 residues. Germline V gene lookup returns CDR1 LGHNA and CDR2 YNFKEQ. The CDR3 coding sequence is TGTGCCAGCAGCCAAGTTTCTCCCCCGGGACGAGATACGCAGTATTTT. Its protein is CASSQVSPPGRDTQYF.

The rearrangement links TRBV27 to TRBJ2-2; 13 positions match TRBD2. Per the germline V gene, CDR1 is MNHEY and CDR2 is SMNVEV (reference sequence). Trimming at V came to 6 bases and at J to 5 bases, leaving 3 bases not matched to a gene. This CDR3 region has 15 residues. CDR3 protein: CASRPGLAGTGELFF. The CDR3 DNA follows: TGTGCCAGCAGGCCGGGACTAGCGGGAACCGGGGAGCTGTTTTTT.

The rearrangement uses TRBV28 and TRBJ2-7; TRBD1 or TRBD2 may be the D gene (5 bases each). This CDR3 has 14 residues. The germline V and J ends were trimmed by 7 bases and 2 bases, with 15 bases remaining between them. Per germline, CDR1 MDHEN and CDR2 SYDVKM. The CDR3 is CASIRGAGTYEQYF. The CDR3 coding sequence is TGTGCCAGCATCCGAGGGGCTGGAACCTACGAGCAGTACTTC.

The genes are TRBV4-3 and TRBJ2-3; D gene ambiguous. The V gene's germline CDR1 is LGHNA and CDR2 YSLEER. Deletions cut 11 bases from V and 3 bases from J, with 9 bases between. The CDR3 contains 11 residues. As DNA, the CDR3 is TGCGCCCCCTCCAGGACAGATACGCAGTATTTT. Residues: CAPSRTDTQYF.

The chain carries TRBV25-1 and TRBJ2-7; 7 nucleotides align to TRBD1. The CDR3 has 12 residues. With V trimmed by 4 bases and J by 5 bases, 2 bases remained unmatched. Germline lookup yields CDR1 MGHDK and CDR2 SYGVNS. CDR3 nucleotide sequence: TGTGCCAGCAGTGTACAGGGGAACGAGCAGTACTTC. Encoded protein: CASSVQGNEQYF.

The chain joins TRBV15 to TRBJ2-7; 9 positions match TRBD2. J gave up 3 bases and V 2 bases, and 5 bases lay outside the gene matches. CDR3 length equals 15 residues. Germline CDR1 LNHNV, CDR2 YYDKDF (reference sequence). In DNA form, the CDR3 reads TGTGCCACCAGCAGATCCCCTAGCGGGGACTACGAGCAGTACTTC. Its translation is CATSRSPSGDYEQYF. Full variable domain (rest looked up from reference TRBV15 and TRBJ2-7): DAMVIQNPRYQVTQFGKPVTLSCSQTLNHNVMYWYQQKSSQAPKLLFHYYDKDFNNEADTPDNFQSRRPNTSFCFLDIRSPGLGDTAMYLCATSRSPSGDYEQYFGPGTRLTVT.

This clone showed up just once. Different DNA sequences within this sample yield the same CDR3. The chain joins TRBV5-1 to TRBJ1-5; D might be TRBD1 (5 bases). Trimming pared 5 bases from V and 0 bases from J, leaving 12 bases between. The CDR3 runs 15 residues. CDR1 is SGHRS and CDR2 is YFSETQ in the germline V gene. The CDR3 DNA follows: TGCGCCAGCAGTCCCGGGGGGTATAGCAATCAGCCCCAGCATTTT. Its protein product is CASSPGGYSNQPQHF.

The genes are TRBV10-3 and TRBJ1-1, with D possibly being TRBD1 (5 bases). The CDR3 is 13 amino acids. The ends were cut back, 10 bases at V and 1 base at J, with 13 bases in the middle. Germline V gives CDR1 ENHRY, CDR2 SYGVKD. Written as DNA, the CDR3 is TGTGCCAGTCAGGACAAACGGAACACTGAAGCTTTCTTT. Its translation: CASQDKRNTEAFF.

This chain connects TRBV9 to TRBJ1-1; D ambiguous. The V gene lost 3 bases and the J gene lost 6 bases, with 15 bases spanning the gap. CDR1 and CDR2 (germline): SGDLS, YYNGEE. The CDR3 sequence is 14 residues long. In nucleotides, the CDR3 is TGTGCCAGCAGCGCGCCGCCCGGCTCTGCTGAAGCTTTCTTT. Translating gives CASSAPPGSAEAFF. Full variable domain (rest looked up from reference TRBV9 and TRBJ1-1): DSGVTQTPKHLITATGQRVTLRCSPRSGDLSVYWYQQSLDQGLQFLIQYYNGEERAKGNILERFSAQQFPDLHSELNLSSLELGDSALYFCASSAPPGSAEAFFGQGTRLTVV.

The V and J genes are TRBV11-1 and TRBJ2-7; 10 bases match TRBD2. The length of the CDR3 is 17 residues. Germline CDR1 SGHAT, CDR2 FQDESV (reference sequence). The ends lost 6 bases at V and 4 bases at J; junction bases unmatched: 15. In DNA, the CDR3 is TGTGCCAGCAGACAAGCCCAGCATAGCGGGAGGCTTTACGAGCAGTACTTC. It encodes CASRQAQHSGRLYEQYF.

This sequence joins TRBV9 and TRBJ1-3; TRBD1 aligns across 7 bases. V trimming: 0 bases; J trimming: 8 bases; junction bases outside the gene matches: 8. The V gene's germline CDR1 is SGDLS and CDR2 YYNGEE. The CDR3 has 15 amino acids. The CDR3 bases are TGTGCCAGCAGCGTAGCGGGGGACAGTGGGTACACCATATATTTT. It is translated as CASSVAGDSGYTIYF.

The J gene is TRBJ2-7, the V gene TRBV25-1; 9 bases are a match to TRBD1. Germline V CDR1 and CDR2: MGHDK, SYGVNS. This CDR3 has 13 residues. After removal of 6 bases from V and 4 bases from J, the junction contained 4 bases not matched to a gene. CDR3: CASRGQGLYEQYF. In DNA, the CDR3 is TGTGCCAGCAGGGGACAGGGACTATACGAGCAGTACTTC.

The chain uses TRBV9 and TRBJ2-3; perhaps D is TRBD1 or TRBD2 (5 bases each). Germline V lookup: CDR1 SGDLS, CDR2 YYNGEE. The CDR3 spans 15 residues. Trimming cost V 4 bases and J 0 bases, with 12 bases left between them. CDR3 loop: CASSPWDGSTDTQYF. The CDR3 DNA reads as TGTGCCAGCAGCCCCTGGGACGGCAGCACAGATACGCAGTATTTT.